This TCR beta chain appears in the sequencing data of a study of shared clonotypes between healthy human individuals. Study details: Researchers assigned three CD4 naive, three CD4 memory, two CD8 naive and one CD8 memory plate to each donor.

In regard to this clone: The antigen remains undetermined.

CDR1 SQVTM and CDR2 ANQGSEA come from the germline V gene. V lost 0 bases to trimming and J lost 1 base, with 6 bases between them. This CDR3 is built from 14 residues. Study findings and constraints: The expectation was that sequencing depth would affect clonotype sharing among donors. Sampling covered blood only; tissue repertoires likely differ.

Researchers partitioned CD4+ cells into CD45RA+ naive and CD45RA-negative memory subsets. TCRdb's table, derived via immunoSEQ multiplex PCR, lists solely in-frame clones and lacks some. Among roughly 1,500,000 clones listed, 98% were seen once. Material for sequencing was naive CD4+ T cells sorted from blood. Subset of the sample: CD45RA+ positively selected. J is TRBJ2-2 and V is TRBV29-1; D is ambiguous. The sequence was collected from a man aged 25 to 40 in good health. The CDR3 loop reads CSVEDRLNTGELFF. CDR3 DNA: TGCAGCGTTGAAGATCGGCTGAACACCGGGGAGCTGTTTTTT.